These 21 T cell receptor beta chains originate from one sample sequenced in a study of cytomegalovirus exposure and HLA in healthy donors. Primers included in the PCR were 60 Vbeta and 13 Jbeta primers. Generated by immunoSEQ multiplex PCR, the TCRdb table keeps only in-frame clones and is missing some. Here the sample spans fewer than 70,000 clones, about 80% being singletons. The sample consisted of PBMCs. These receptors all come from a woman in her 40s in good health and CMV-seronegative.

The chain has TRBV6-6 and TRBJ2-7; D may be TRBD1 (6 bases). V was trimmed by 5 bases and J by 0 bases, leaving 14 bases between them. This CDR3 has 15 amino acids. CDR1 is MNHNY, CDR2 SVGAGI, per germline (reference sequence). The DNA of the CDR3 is TGTGCCAGCAGTAAACCAGACAGGAGCTCCTACGAGCAGTACTTC. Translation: CASSKPDRSSYEQYF.

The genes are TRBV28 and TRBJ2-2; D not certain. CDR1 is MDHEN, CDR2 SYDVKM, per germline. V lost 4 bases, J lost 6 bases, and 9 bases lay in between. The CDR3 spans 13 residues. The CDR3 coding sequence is TGTGCCAGCAGTTCAGGCATCCCCGGGGAGCTGTTTTTT. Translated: CASSSGIPGELFF.

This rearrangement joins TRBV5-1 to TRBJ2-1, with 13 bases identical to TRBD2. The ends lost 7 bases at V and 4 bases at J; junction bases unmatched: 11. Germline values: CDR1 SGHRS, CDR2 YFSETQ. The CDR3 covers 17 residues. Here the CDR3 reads CASSYTGLAGVYNEQFF. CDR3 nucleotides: TGCGCCAGCTCATATACCGGACTAGCGGGAGTGTACAATGAGCAGTTCTTC. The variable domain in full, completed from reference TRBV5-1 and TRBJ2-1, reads KAGVTQTPRYLIKTRGQQVTLSCSPISGHRSVSWYQQTPGQGLQFLFEYFSETQRNKGNFPGRFSGRQFSNSRSEMNVSTLELGDSALYLCASSYTGLAGVYNEQFFGPGTRLTVL.

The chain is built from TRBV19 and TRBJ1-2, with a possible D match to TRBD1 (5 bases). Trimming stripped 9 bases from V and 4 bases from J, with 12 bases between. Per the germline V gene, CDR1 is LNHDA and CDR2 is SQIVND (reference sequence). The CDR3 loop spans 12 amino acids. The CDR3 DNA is TGTGCCAGCCACCAGGGAGGCTATGGCTACACCTTC. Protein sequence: CASHQGGYGYTF.

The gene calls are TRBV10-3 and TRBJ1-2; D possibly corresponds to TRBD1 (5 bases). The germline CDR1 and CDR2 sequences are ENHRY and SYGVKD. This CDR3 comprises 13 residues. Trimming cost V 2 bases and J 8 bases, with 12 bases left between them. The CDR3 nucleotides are TGTGCCATCAGTGAGGTCGGGGGAGGGGGCTACACCTTC. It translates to CAISEVGGGGYTF.

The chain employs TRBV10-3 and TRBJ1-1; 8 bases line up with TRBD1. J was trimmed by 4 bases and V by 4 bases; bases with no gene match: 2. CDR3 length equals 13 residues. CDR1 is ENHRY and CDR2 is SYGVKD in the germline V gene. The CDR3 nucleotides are TGTGCCATCAGTGGAACAGGGGGCACTGAAGCTTTCTTT. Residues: CAISGTGGTEAFF.

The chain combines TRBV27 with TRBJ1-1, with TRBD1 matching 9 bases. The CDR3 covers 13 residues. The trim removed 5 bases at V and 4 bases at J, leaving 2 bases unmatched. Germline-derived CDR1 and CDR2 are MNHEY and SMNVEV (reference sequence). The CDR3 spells CASSMTGGTEAFF. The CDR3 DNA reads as TGTGCCAGCAGTATGACAGGGGGCACTGAAGCTTTCTTT.

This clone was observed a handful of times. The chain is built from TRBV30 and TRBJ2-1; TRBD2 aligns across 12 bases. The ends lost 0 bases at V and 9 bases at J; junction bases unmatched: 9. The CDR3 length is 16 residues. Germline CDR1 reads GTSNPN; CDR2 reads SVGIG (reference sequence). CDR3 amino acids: CAWSVAASGRAGEQFF. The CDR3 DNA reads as TGTGCCTGGAGTGTAGCTGCTAGCGGGAGGGCCGGTGAGCAGTTCTTC.

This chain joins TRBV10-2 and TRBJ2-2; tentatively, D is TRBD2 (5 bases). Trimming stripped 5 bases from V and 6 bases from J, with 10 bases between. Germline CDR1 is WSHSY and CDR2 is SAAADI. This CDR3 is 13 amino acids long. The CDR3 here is CASSRAASGELFF. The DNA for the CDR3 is TGCGCCAGCAGTCGAGCGGCGTCCGGGGAGCTGTTTTTT.

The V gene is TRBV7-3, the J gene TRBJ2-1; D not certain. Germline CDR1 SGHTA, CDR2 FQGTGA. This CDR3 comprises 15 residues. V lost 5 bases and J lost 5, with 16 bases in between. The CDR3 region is CASSPLDSDDNEQFF. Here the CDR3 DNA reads TGTGCCAGCAGCCCCCTAGACTCCGATGACAATGAGCAGTTCTTC.

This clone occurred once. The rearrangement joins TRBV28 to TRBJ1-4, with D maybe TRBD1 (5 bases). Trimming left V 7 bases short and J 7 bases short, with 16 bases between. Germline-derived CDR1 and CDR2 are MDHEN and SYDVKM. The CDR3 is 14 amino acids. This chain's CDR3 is CASTTGGGTEKLFF. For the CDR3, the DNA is TGTGCCAGCACAACGGGGGGGGGTACTGAAAAACTGTTTTTT.

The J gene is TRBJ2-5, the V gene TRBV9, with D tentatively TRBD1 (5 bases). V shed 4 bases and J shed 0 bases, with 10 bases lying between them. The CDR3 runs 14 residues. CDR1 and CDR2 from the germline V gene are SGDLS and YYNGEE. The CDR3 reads CASSPVDNQETQYF. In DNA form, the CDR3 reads TGTGCCAGCAGCCCGGTGGACAACCAAGAGACCCAGTACTTC.

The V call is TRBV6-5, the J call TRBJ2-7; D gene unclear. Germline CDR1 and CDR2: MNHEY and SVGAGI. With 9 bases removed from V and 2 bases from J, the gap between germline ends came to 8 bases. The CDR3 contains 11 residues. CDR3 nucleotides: TGTGCCAGTGGAGATGCCTACGAGCAGTACTTC. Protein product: CASGDAYEQYF.

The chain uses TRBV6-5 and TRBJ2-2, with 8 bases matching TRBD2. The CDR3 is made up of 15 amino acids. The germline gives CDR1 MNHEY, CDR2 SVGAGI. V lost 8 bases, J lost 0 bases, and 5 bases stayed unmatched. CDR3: CASGGGLANTGELFF. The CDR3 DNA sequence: TGTGCCAGCGGAGGGGGACTAGCGAACACCGGGGAGCTGTTTTTT.

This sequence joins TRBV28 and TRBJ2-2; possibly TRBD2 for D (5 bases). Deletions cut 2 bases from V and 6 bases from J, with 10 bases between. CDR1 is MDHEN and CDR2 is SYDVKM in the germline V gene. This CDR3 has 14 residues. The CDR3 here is CASSLLAGSGELFF. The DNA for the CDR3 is TGTGCCAGCAGTTTACTAGCCGGATCCGGGGAGCTGTTTTTT.

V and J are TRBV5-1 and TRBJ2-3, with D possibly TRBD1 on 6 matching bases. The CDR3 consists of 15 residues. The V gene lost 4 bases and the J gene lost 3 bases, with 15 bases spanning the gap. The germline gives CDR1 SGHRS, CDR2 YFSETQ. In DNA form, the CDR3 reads TGCGCCAGCAGCGCCTGGGACACCGGTACAGATACGCAGTATTTT. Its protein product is CASSAWDTGTDTQYF.

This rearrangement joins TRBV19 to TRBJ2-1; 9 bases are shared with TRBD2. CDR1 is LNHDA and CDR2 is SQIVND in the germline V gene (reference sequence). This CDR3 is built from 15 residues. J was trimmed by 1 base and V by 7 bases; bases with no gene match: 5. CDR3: CASIPSGTSYNEQFF. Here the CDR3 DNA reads TGTGCCAGTATTCCTAGCGGGACTTCCTACAATGAGCAGTTCTTC.

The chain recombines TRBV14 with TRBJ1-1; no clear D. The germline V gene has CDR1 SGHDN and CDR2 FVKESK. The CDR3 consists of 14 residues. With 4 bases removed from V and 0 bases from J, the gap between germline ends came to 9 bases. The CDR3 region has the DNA TGTGCCAGCAGCCCCCAGATTTTGAACACTGAAGCTTTCTTT. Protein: CASSPQILNTEAFF.

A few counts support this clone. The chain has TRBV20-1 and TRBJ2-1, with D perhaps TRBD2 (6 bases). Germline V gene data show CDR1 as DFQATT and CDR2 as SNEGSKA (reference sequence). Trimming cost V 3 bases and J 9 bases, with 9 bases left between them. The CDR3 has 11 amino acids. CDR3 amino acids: CSASRGGEQFF. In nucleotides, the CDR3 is TGCAGTGCTAGCCGGGGAGGTGAGCAGTTCTTC.

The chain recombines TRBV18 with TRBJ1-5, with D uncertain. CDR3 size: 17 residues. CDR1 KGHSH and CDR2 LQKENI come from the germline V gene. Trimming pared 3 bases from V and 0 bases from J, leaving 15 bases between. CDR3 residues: CASSPGVMADSNQPQHF. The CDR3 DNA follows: TGTGCCAGCTCACCCGGGGTTATGGCAGATAGCAATCAGCCCCAGCATTTT.

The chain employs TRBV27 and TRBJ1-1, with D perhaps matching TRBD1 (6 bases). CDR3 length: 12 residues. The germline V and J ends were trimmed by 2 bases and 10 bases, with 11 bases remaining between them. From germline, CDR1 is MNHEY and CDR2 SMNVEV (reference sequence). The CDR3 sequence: CASSLEGGLAFF. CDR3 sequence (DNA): TGTGCCAGCAGTTTAGAGGGGGGGCTAGCTTTCTTT.